This T cell receptor beta chain was identified during a study of control samples from healthy donors and cancer patients. Libraries were prepared by immunoSEQ multiplex PCR; TCRdb keeps only in-frame clonotypes and omits some of them. The sample carries approximately 70,000 clones, about nine tenths recorded once. Germline lookup yields CDR1 SGHNT and CDR2 YENEEA. This CDR3 region has 18 residues. Unmatched junction bases numbered 8, after V lost 2 bases and J lost 1 base. The genes are TRBV11-3 and TRBJ2-6, with 7 bases matching TRBD1. The specimen was PBMCs. This TCR derives from a woman in her forties or fifties with colorectal cancer. Here the CDR3 DNA reads TGTGCCAGCAGCTTAAGTAGTGTACAGGGGTCTGGGGCCAACGTCCTGACTTTC. It specifies CASSLSSVQGSGANVLTF.